These 16 T cell receptor beta chains were sequenced from one sample in a study of blood T cell repertoires in COVID-19. Method: immunoSEQ multiplex PCR; TCRdb's copy keeps in-frame clones and lacks some. The table lists approximately 160,000 clones, around 84% of them singletons. What was sequenced was PBMCs or T cells enriched from blood (not recorded which). The receptor source for this set is a woman in her fifties or sixties who had recovered from COVID-19.

The V and J genes are TRBV5-1 and TRBJ1-1; possibly TRBD1 for D (5 bases). The V gene's germline CDR1 is SGHRS and CDR2 YFSETQ. Trimming pared 3 bases from V and 1 base from J, leaving 10 bases between. CDR3 length: 14 residues. CDR3 nucleotide sequence: TGCGCCAGCAGCTGGGGACTGACGAACACTGAAGCTTTCTTT. Translated: CASSWGLTNTEAFF.

This sequence joins TRBV6-5 and TRBJ2-2, with D possibly matching TRBD1 (6 bases). Looked up from germline, CDR1 is MNHEY and CDR2 is SVGAGI. The CDR3 sequence is 16 residues long. Trimming shortened V by 2 bases and J by 2 bases, and 12 bases separated the two germline ends. CDR3 bases: TGTGCCAGCAGTTACCTGGGGGACATTAACACCGGGGAGCTGTTTTTT. It codes for CASSYLGDINTGELFF.

The V gene is TRBV20-1, the J gene TRBJ2-5; TRBD2 matches 13 bases. Per the germline V gene, CDR1 is DFQATT and CDR2 is SNEGSKA (reference sequence). Trimming removed 3 bases from V and 5 bases from J; junction bases left unmatched: 6. CDR3 length: 15 residues. CDR3: CSASTPGLAGETQYF. The CDR3 DNA reads TGCAGTGCTAGTACTCCGGGACTAGCGGGGGAGACCCAGTACTTC.

The rearrangement links TRBV7-3 to TRBJ2-5; perhaps TRBD1 as D (6 bases). The CDR3 spans 15 residues. Germline V gene lookup returns CDR1 SGHTA and CDR2 FQGTGA. V was shortened by 2 bases and J by 2 bases, with 12 bases between the two germline ends. The CDR3 DNA follows: TGTGCCAGCAGCTTACAAGGGGGATCTCAAGAGACCCAGTACTTC. This translates into CASSLQGGSQETQYF.

Only one count was recorded for this clone. The chain combines TRBV7-9 with TRBJ2-1; 10 bases line up with TRBD2. The CDR3 covers 16 residues. With 1 base clipped from V and 7 bases from J, the junction kept 7 bases outside the gene matches. Germline V gene sequence: CDR1 SEHNR, CDR2 FQNEAQ (reference sequence). CDR3 residues: CASSLVAGGMGNEQFF. In DNA form, the CDR3 reads TGTGCCAGCAGCTTAGTAGCGGGAGGTATGGGAAATGAGCAGTTCTTC. Full variable domain (missing parts from reference TRBV7-9 and TRBJ2-1): DTGVSQNPRHKITKRGQNVTFRCDPISEHNRLYWYRQTLGQGPEFLTYFQNEAQLEKSRLLSDRFSAERPKGSFSTLEIQRTEQGDSAMYLCASSLVAGGMGNEQFFGPGTRLTVL.

CDR3 in DNA: TGTGCCACCAGTGAGTCCGGGACAGGAAACACCATATATTTT. Residues: CATSESGTGNTIYF. V usage is TRBV24-1 and J usage is TRBJ1-3; tentative D call: TRBD1 (6 bases). Looked up from germline, CDR1 is KGHDR and CDR2 is SFDVKD. There are 14 residues in the CDR3. V was shortened by 4 bases and J by 4 bases, with 10 bases between the two germline ends.

The rearrangement links TRBV7-2 to TRBJ1-5, with 8 bases that match TRBD1. The CDR3 sequence is 14 residues long. V lost 5 bases, J lost 6 bases, and 6 bases stayed unmatched. Germline-derived CDR1 and CDR2 are SGHTA and FQGNSA. The CDR3 coding sequence is TGTGCCAGCAGCGTCGCTACAGGGGGTCAGCCCCAGCATTTT. Amino acids: CASSVATGGQPQHF.

J is TRBJ2-1 and V is TRBV15; D is uncertain. V was shortened by 4 bases and J by 4 bases, with 8 bases between the two germline ends. Looked up from germline, CDR1 is LNHNV and CDR2 is YYDKDF (reference sequence). The CDR3 loop spans 13 amino acids. The DNA for the CDR3 is TGTGCCACCAGCATATTGTCTTACAATGAGCAGTTCTTC. As protein: CATSILSYNEQFF.

V gene TRBV4-3 combines with J gene TRBJ1-2; D might be TRBD1 (6 bases). The germline gives CDR1 LGHNA, CDR2 YSLEER. The CDR3 has 16 amino acids. Trimming cost V 2 bases and J 0 bases, with 13 bases left between them. The CDR3 protein is CASSQSVEGANYGYTF. The CDR3 nucleotides read TGCGCCAGCAGCCAAAGTGTAGAGGGGGCTAACTATGGCTACACCTTC.

The CDR3 here is CASSQDTNTGELFF. The CDR3 nucleotides are TGCGCCAGCAGCCAAGATACGAACACCGGGGAGCTGTTTTTT. The chain employs TRBV4-3 and TRBJ2-2; D remains unclear. Germline lookup yields CDR1 LGHNA and CDR2 YSLEER. The CDR3 totals 14 residues. Trimming shortened V by 0 bases and J by 0 bases, and 2 bases separated the two germline ends.

V usage is TRBV6-6 and J usage is TRBJ2-3, with a tentative D call TRBD1 (5 bases). V gave up 6 bases and J gave up 4 bases, with 14 bases separating them. Germline V gives CDR1 MNHNY, CDR2 SVGAGI (reference sequence). The CDR3 runs 14 residues. The CDR3 DNA reads TGTGCCAGCAGGGAATCAGGGCTCCCAGATACGCAGTATTTT. Its protein product is CASRESGLPDTQYF.

With respect to this clone: Its ends do not fully match the called genes, so a read error is possible. The chain uses TRBV19 and TRBJ1-1; D is perhaps TRBD1 (5 bases). CDR1 LNHDA and CDR2 SQIVND come from the germline V gene (reference sequence). CDR3 length: 15 amino acids. The CDR3 DNA reads as TGTGCCAGTAAGCCTTTGGGGGGAGTGAACGCTGAAGCTTTCTTT. Translated, it gives CASKPLGGVNAEAFF.

The rearrangement joins TRBV2 to TRBJ2-5, with 10 bases lining up with TRBD1. The CDR3 runs 15 residues. Trimming took 7 bases from V and 7 from J; bases not matched to a gene: 12. In germline, CDR1 is SNHLY, CDR2 FYNNEI. CDR3 bases: TGTGCCAGCACAAGGTCGGACAGGGGGTCGGGGACCCAGTACTTC. Residues: CASTRSDRGSGTQYF.

The genes are TRBV28 and TRBJ2-1; D is uncertain. CDR3 length: 13 residues. Germline-derived CDR1 and CDR2 are MDHEN and SYDVKM. V lost 5 bases and J lost 8, with 13 bases in between. CDR3 sequence: CASSGRFRYEQFF. CDR3 nucleotides: TGTGCCAGCAGTGGCCGTTTCAGGTATGAGCAGTTCTTC.

This clone was seen just once. This rearrangement joins TRBV29-1 to TRBJ2-1; 13 bases fit TRBD2. In germline, CDR1 is SQVTM, CDR2 ANQGSEA. V trimming: 4 bases; J trimming: 7 bases; junction bases outside the gene matches: 4. CDR3 length: 14 amino acids. CDR3 residues: CSVGGLAGVNEQFF. The CDR3 DNA sequence: TGCAGCGTTGGCGGACTAGCGGGGGTAAATGAGCAGTTCTTC.

CDR3 region: CASSFVSEQPQHF. The CDR3, as DNA: TGTGCCAGCAGTTTTGTTTCCGAGCAGCCCCAGCATTTT. The J gene is TRBJ1-5, the V gene TRBV27; D gene unclear. Per germline, CDR1 MNHEY and CDR2 SMNVEV (reference sequence). The CDR3 runs to 13 residues. Trimming left V 3 bases short and J 7 bases short, with 10 bases between.